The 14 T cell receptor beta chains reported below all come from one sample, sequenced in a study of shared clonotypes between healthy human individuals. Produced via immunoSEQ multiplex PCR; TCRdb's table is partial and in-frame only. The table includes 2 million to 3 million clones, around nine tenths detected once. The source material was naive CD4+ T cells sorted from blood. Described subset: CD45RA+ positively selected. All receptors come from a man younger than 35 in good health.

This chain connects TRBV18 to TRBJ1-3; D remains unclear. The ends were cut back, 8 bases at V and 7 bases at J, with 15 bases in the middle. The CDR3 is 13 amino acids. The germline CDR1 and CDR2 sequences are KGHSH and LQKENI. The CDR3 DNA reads TGTGCCAGCGGGGAGGGCTCCCGGAACACCATATATTTT. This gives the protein CASGEGSRNTIYF.

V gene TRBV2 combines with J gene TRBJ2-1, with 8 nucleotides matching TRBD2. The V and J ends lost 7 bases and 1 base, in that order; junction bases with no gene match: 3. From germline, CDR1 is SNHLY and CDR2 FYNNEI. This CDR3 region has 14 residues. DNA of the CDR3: TGTGCCAGCATAGCGGGGATATCCTACAATGAGCAGTTCTTC. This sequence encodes CASIAGISYNEQFF.

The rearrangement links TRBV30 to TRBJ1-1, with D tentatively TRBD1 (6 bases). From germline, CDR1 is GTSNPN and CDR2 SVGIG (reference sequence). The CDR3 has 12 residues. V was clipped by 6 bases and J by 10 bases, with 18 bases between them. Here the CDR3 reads CACIRQGKTAFF. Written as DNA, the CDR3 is TGTGCCTGTATACGGCAGGGGAAGACAGCTTTCTTT.

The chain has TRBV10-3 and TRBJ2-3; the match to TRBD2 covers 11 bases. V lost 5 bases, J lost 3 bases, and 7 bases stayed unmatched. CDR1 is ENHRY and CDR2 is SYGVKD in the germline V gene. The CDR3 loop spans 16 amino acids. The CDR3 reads CAISTQTSGMTDTQYF. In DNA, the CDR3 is TGTGCCATCAGTACCCAGACTAGCGGGATGACAGATACGCAGTATTTT.

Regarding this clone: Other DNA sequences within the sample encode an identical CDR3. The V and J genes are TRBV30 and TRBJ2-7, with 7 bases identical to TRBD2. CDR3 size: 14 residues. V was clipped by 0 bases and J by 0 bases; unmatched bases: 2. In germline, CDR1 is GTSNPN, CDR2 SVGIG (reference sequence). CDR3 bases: TGTGCCTGGAGTGTGGGCGGGAGCTCCTACGAGCAGTACTTC. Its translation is CAWSVGGSSYEQYF.

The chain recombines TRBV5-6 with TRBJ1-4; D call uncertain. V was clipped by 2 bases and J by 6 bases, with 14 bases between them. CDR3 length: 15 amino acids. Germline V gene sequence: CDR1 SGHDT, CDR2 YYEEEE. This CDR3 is CASSFGSRVYEKLFF. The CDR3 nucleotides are TGTGCCAGCAGCTTTGGTTCGAGAGTATATGAAAAACTGTTTTTT.

The CDR3 region is CASSLAAGGYFTEAFF. The CDR3 DNA reads as TGTGCCAGCAGCTTGGCGGCAGGGGGCTATTTCACTGAAGCTTTCTTT. V is TRBV5-6 and J is TRBJ1-1, with TRBD1 matching 8 bases. Germline lookup yields CDR1 SGHDT and CDR2 YYEEEE. Trimming cost V 0 bases and J 4 bases; bases outside gene matches: 8. CDR3 size: 16 residues.

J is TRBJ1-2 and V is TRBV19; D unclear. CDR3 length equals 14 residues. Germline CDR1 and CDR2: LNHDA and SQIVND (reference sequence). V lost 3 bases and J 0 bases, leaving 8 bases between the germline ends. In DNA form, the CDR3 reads TGTGCCAGTAGTATTGGCAGTCCTAACTATGGCTACACCTTC. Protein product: CASSIGSPNYGYTF.

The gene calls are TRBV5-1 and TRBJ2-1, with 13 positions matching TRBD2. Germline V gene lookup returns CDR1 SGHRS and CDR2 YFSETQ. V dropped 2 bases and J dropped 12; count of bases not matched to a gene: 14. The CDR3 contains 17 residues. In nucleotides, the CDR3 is TGCGCCAGCAGCTTATTAACCGGGACTAGCGGGACTGATGGGCAGTTCTTC. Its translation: CASSLLTGTSGTDGQFF.

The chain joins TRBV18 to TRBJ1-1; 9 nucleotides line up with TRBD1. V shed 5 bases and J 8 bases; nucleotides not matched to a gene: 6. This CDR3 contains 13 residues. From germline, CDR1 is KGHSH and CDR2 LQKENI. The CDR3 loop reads CASSSQGAREAFF. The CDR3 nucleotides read TGTGCCAGCTCATCACAGGGGGCAAGAGAAGCTTTCTTT.

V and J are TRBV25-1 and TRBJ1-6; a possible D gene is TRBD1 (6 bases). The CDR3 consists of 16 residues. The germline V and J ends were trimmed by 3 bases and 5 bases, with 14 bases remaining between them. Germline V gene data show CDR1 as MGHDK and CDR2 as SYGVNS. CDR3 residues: CASSEFGTGNNSPLHF. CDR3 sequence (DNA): TGTGCCAGCAGTGAGTTCGGTACAGGGAATAATTCACCCCTCCACTTT.

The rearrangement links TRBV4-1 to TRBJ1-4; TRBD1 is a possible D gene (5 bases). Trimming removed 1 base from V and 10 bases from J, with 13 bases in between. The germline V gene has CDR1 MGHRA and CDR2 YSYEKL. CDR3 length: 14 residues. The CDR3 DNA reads TGCGCCAGCAGCCAAGGGACATTTCTCGGAAAACTGTTTTTT. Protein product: CASSQGTFLGKLFF.

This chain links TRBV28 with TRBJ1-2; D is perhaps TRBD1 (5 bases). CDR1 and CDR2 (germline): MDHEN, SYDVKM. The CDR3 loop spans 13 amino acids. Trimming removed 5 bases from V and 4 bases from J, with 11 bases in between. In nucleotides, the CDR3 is TGTGCCAGCAGTCCGGACATGAGCTATGGCTACACCTTC. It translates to CASSPDMSYGYTF.

CDR3 amino acids: CASSPNYTKSTDTQYF. For the CDR3, the DNA is TGTGCCAGCAGCCCGAACTACACGAAGTCCACAGATACGCAGTATTTT. The chain joins TRBV5-6 to TRBJ2-3; D ambiguous. The ends were cut back, 4 bases at V and 2 bases at J, with 17 bases in the middle. Germline V gene sequence: CDR1 SGHDT, CDR2 YYEEEE. The CDR3 spans 16 residues.